The T cell receptor (beta chain) under discussion was sequenced for a study of blood T cell repertoires in COVID-19. The CDR3 loop spans 17 amino acids. V shed 5 bases, J shed 2 bases, and the junction held 10 bases outside the gene matches. Germline V gene data show CDR1 as SGHTA and CDR2 as FQGNSA. Adults between roughly 18 and 89 years of age took part from 20 to 25 US areas. Participant reports of clinical history set cohort assignment. Profiled with immunoSEQ multiplex PCR; TCRdb holds only in-frame clones, not every one. The data hold some 150,000 clones, with roughly 90% observed a single time.

The sequenced sample was PBMCs or T cells enriched from blood (not recorded which). This chain uses TRBV7-2 with TRBJ2-7, with 12 nucleotides matching TRBD2. The receptor's source is a woman between 25 and 40 years old with acute COVID-19. CDR3 region: CASSTRLAGGLTYEQYF. The CDR3, as DNA: TGTGCCAGCAGCACCAGGCTAGCGGGAGGGTTAACCTACGAGCAGTACTTC.